Listed below are T cell receptor beta chains from one sample, sequenced in a study of CXCR4 blockade with PD-1 therapy in pancreatic cancer. Assay: immunoSEQ multiplex PCR; the TCRdb copy retains only in-frame clones and omits some. The sample carries about 8,100 clones, 50% to 75% recorded once. Sequenced material: tumor tissue. The receptor source for this set is a human donor with pancreatic ductal adenocarcinoma. CDR3s include the opening cysteine and the closing phenylalanine or tryptophan. D genes are given only for firm matches. Size is omitted from some rows. Given values are once, few, many or a class for expanded clones.

j_call: TRBJ2-2; clone_size: .; v_call: TRBV12-5; d_call: .; cdr3_aa: CASGYGSLASGTSGGELFF; cdr3_nt: TGTGCTAGTGGTTACGGGTCCTTAGCCAGTGGCACCTCGGGCGGGGAGCTGTTTTTT
j_call: TRBJ2-1; clone_size: .; v_call: TRBV19; d_call: .; cdr3_aa: CASSTSGKREQFF; cdr3_nt: TGTGCTAGTAGCACATCGGGGAAAAGGGAGCAGTTCTTC
j_call: TRBJ2-3; clone_size: .; v_call: TRBV5-1; d_call: .; cdr3_aa: CASSLSPAHTDTQYF; cdr3_nt: TGCGCCAGCAGCTTGAGTCCGGCTCACACAGATACGCAGTATTTT
j_call: TRBJ1-6; clone_size: .; v_call: TRBV11-3; d_call: TRBD1; cdr3_aa: CASRLRDRGNSPLHF; cdr3_nt: TGTGCCAGCAGGTTACGGGACAGGGGCAATTCACCCCTCCACTTT
j_call: TRBJ2-1; clone_size: few; v_call: TRBV10-2; d_call: TRBD1; cdr3_aa: CASSGSGDSSYNEQFF; cdr3_nt: TGCGCCAGCAGTGGGAGTGGGGACAGCTCCTACAATGAGCAGTTCTTC
j_call: TRBJ2-5; clone_size: .; v_call: TRBV9; d_call: TRBD2; cdr3_aa: CASSVAAGARETQYF; cdr3_nt: TGTGCCAGCAGCGTAGCAGCGGGGGCCAGGGAGACCCAGTACTTC
j_call: TRBJ2-6; clone_size: .; v_call: TRBV25-1; d_call: .; cdr3_aa: CASSANSGANVLTF; cdr3_nt: TGTGCCAGCAGTGCTAACTCTGGGGCCAACGTCCTGACTTTC
j_call: TRBJ2-3; clone_size: .; v_call: TRBV19; d_call: TRBD2; cdr3_aa: CASSPLAGTSTDTQYF; cdr3_nt: TGTGCCAGTAGTCCCCTAGCGGGGACTAGCACAGATACGCAGTATTTT
j_call: TRBJ1-1; clone_size: .; v_call: TRBV19; d_call: TRBD1; cdr3_aa: CASSPPTGRGTEAFF; cdr3_nt: TGTGCCAGTAGCCCCCCGACAGGGAGGGGCACTGAAGCTTTCTTT
j_call: TRBJ2-4; clone_size: .; v_call: TRBV23-1; d_call: .; cdr3_aa: CASSQGWAKNIQYF; cdr3_nt: TGCGCCAGCAGCCAAGGGTGGGCCAAAAACATTCAGTACTTC
j_call: TRBJ2-2; clone_size: .; v_call: TRBV28; d_call: .; cdr3_aa: CASKPGQNTGELFF; cdr3_nt: TGTGCCAGCAAACCGGGACAAAACACCGGGGAGCTGTTTTTT
j_call: TRBJ1-4; clone_size: .; v_call: TRBV19; d_call: .; cdr3_aa: CASAPGRGRDEKLFF; cdr3_nt: TGTGCCAGTGCCCCAGGGCGGGGCAGGGATGAAAAACTGTTTTTT
j_call: TRBJ2-3; clone_size: .; v_call: TRBV5-1; d_call: TRBD2; cdr3_aa: CASSMTLAGVTDTQYF; cdr3_nt: TGCGCCAGCAGCATGACCCTAGCGGGAGTGACAGATACGCAGTATTTT
j_call: TRBJ1-2; clone_size: .; v_call: TRBV18; d_call: .; cdr3_aa: CASSPPSGNNYGYTF; cdr3_nt: TGTGCCAGCTCACCACCGTCCGGGAATAACTATGGCTACACCTTC
j_call: TRBJ2-1; clone_size: .; v_call: TRBV16; d_call: .; cdr3_aa: CASSQSAGTGNEQFF; cdr3_nt: TGTGCCAGCAGCCAATCGGCAGGGACGGGCAATGAGCAGTTCTTC
j_call: TRBJ2-2; clone_size: few; v_call: TRBV28; d_call: TRBD2; cdr3_aa: CASIYGGVRFAAGQNTGELFF; cdr3_nt: TGTGCCAGCATTTATGGGGGGGTCCGCTTTGCGGCAGGCCAGAACACCGGGGAGCTGTTTTTT
j_call: TRBJ2-1; clone_size: .; v_call: TRBV5-1; d_call: .; cdr3_aa: CASSLEQGSYEQFF; cdr3_nt: TGCGCTAGCAGCTTGGAGCAGGGTAGCTATGAGCAGTTCTTC
j_call: TRBJ2-7; clone_size: once; v_call: TRBV16; d_call: TRBD2; cdr3_aa: CASSLTSNEQYF; cdr3_nt: TGTGCCAGCAGCCTGACTAGCAACGAGCAGTACTTC
j_call: TRBJ2-1; clone_size: .; v_call: TRBV11-3; d_call: TRBD2; cdr3_aa: CASSLVSVAGVHEQFF; cdr3_nt: TGTGCCAGCAGCTTAGTATCTGTAGCGGGGGTTCATGAGCAGTTCTTC
j_call: TRBJ2-5; clone_size: .; v_call: TRBV30; d_call: TRBD1; cdr3_aa: CAWSVSLYFGTGSAQYF; cdr3_nt: TGTGCCTGGAGTGTAAGTTTATACTTCGGGACAGGGAGCGCCCAGTACTTC
j_call: TRBJ1-1; clone_size: .; v_call: TRBV5-1; d_call: TRBD1; cdr3_aa: CASSGTGTGVKFTEAFF; cdr3_nt: TGCGCCAGCAGCGGAACCGGGACAGGGGTTAAGTTCACTGAAGCTTTCTTT
j_call: TRBJ1-3; clone_size: .; v_call: TRBV19; d_call: .; cdr3_aa: CASSLRVSGNTIYF; cdr3_nt: TGTGCCAGTAGTCTCAGGGTCTCTGGAAACACCATATATTTT
j_call: TRBJ1-2; clone_size: medium-sized; v_call: TRBV2; d_call: TRBD1; cdr3_aa: CASSGGQNYGYTF; cdr3_nt: TGTGCCAGCAGTGGGGGACAGAACTATGGCTACACCTTC
j_call: TRBJ1-2; clone_size: few; v_call: TRBV15; d_call: TRBD1; cdr3_aa: CATSRDRGQTINYGYTF; cdr3_nt: TGTGCCACCAGCAGAGATCGGGGACAGACGATTAACTATGGCTACACCTTC
j_call: TRBJ1-1; clone_size: medium-sized; v_call: TRBV11-3; d_call: .; cdr3_aa: CASSLDRWIGVAFF; cdr3_nt: TGTGCCAGCAGCTTAGATCGTTGGATAGGTGTGGCTTTCTTT
j_call: TRBJ2-5; clone_size: few; v_call: TRBV6-8; d_call: .; cdr3_aa: CASSRTSTGETQYF; cdr3_nt: TGTGCCAGCAGTCGGACGTCTACGGGGGAGACCCAGTACTTC
j_call: TRBJ1-1; clone_size: .; v_call: TRBV14; d_call: TRBD1; cdr3_aa: CASSPLLGQGAGTEAFF; cdr3_nt: TGTGCCAGCAGCCCCCTACTCGGACAGGGGGCTGGGACTGAAGCTTTCTTT
j_call: TRBJ1-1; clone_size: .; v_call: TRBV6-1; d_call: .; cdr3_aa: CASSEDWGETEAFF; cdr3_nt: TGTGCCAGCAGTGAAGATTGGGGGGAAACTGAAGCTTTCTTT
j_call: TRBJ1-2; clone_size: few; v_call: TRBV7-1; d_call: TRBD1; cdr3_aa: CASSEGQVYGYTF; cdr3_nt: TGTGCCAGCAGCGAGGGACAGGTCTATGGCTACACCTTC
j_call: TRBJ2-2; clone_size: .; v_call: TRBV14; d_call: .; cdr3_aa: CASSQVTKQVTGELFF; cdr3_nt: TGTGCCAGCAGCCAAGTGACGAAACAGGTCACCGGGGAGCTGTTTTTT
j_call: TRBJ2-6; clone_size: once; v_call: TRBV18; d_call: .; cdr3_aa: CASSPVGGGANVLTF; cdr3_nt: TGTGCCAGCTCACCTGTCGGCGGTGGGGCCAACGTCCTGACTTTC
j_call: TRBJ1-1; clone_size: .; v_call: TRBV25-1; d_call: TRBD1; cdr3_aa: CASSPHPGQGNTEAFF; cdr3_nt: TGTGCCAGCAGCCCCCATCCGGGACAGGGGAACACTGAAGCTTTCTTT
j_call: TRBJ2-1; clone_size: .; v_call: TRBV11-3; d_call: .; cdr3_aa: CASSPGTTRVGEQFF; cdr3_nt: TGTGCCAGCAGCCCTGGGACCACCAGAGTGGGGGAGCAGTTCTTC
j_call: TRBJ1-5; clone_size: .; v_call: TRBV19; d_call: .; cdr3_aa: CASSAQGRDQPQHF; cdr3_nt: TGTGCCAGTAGTGCCCAGGGTCGGGATCAGCCCCAGCATTTT
j_call: TRBJ2-5; clone_size: .; v_call: TRBV18; d_call: .; cdr3_aa: CASSPFGNQETQYF; cdr3_nt: TGTGCCAGCTCGCCTTTCGGGAACCAAGAGACCCAGTACTTC
j_call: TRBJ2-5; clone_size: .; v_call: TRBV10-2; d_call: .; cdr3_aa: CASGTVRGETQYF; cdr3_nt: TGCGCCAGTGGAACCGTCCGCGGGGAGACCCAGTACTTC
j_call: TRBJ1-2; clone_size: .; v_call: TRBV19; d_call: .; cdr3_aa: CASRAPWGYGYTF; cdr3_nt: TGTGCCAGTCGAGCCCCATGGGGCTATGGCTACACCTTC
j_call: TRBJ2-1; clone_size: once; v_call: TRBV19; d_call: TRBD2; cdr3_aa: CASSTPRLAGGNYNEQFF; cdr3_nt: TGTGCCAGTAGTACCCCGCGACTAGCGGGAGGGAACTACAATGAGCAGTTCTTC
j_call: TRBJ1-5; clone_size: .; v_call: TRBV4-1; d_call: TRBD1; cdr3_aa: CASSQGDSIGGSNQPQHF; cdr3_nt: TGCGCCAGCAGCCAAGGGGACAGCATCGGGGGAAGCAATCAGCCCCAGCATTTT
j_call: TRBJ1-1; clone_size: medium-sized; v_call: TRBV11-3; d_call: .; cdr3_aa: CASNPTGTGATEAFF; cdr3_nt: TGTGCCAGCAACCCCACAGGGACTGGGGCCACTGAAGCTTTCTTT
j_call: TRBJ1-3; clone_size: .; v_call: TRBV18; d_call: .; cdr3_aa: CASSPFGQSSSGNTIYF; cdr3_nt: TGTGCCAGCTCACCTTTCGGACAGTCGAGCTCTGGAAACACCATATATTTT
j_call: TRBJ2-5; clone_size: .; v_call: TRBV18; d_call: .; cdr3_aa: CASSPSQMETQYF; cdr3_nt: TGTGCCAGCTCACCGAGCCAAATGGAGACCCAGTACTTC
j_call: TRBJ1-4; clone_size: .; v_call: TRBV5-1; d_call: .; cdr3_aa: CASARVSSNEKLFF; cdr3_nt: TGCGCCAGCGCAAGGGTTAGCTCAAATGAAAAACTGTTTTTT
j_call: TRBJ2-2; clone_size: .; v_call: TRBV6-8; d_call: TRBD1; cdr3_aa: CASRTDRATGELFF; cdr3_nt: TGTGCCAGCAGAACAGACAGGGCCACCGGGGAGCTGTTTTTT
j_call: TRBJ2-7; clone_size: .; v_call: TRBV14; d_call: TRBD2; cdr3_aa: CASSPRPSGSGYEQYF; cdr3_nt: TGTGCCAGCAGCCCAAGACCCAGCGGGAGCGGATACGAGCAGTACTTC
j_call: TRBJ1-1; clone_size: .; v_call: TRBV28; d_call: TRBD1; cdr3_aa: CASSERQGALSTEAFF; cdr3_nt: TGTGCCAGCAGTGAAAGACAGGGGGCTCTGAGCACTGAAGCTTTCTTT
j_call: TRBJ2-2; clone_size: few; v_call: TRBV9; d_call: .; cdr3_aa: CASSGSLAGELFF; cdr3_nt: TGTGCCAGCAGCGGCTCTTTAGCCGGGGAGCTGTTTTTT
j_call: TRBJ1-3; clone_size: .; v_call: TRBV19; d_call: .; cdr3_aa: CASSTTVTFGNTIYF; cdr3_nt: TGTGCCAGTAGTACCACAGTCACCTTTGGAAACACCATATATTTT
j_call: TRBJ1-5; clone_size: .; v_call: TRBV16; d_call: .; cdr3_aa: CASSQSGEVGQPQHF; cdr3_nt: TGTGCCAGCAGCCAATCAGGGGAGGTTGGTCAGCCCCAGCATTTT
j_call: TRBJ2-7; clone_size: once; v_call: TRBV5-1; d_call: TRBD2; cdr3_aa: CASSLPGLAGVYEQYF; cdr3_nt: TGCGCCAGCAGCTTACCGGGACTAGCGGGAGTCTACGAGCAGTACTTC
j_call: TRBJ2-2; clone_size: .; v_call: TRBV29-1; d_call: .; cdr3_aa: CSVVGGTGELFF; cdr3_nt: TGCAGCGTTGTCGGGGGCACCGGGGAGCTGTTTTTT
j_call: TRBJ1-1; clone_size: .; v_call: TRBV25-1; d_call: TRBD1; cdr3_aa: CASSPPGTAEAFF; cdr3_nt: TGTGCCAGCAGTCCGCCCGGGACAGCTGAAGCTTTCTTT
j_call: TRBJ1-1; clone_size: .; v_call: TRBV28; d_call: .; cdr3_aa: CATGRGRDTEAFF; cdr3_nt: TGTGCCACGGGAAGGGGTCGGGACACTGAAGCTTTCTTT
j_call: TRBJ2-7; clone_size: .; v_call: TRBV18; d_call: TRBD1; cdr3_aa: CASSGAGTGAYEQYF; cdr3_nt: TGTGCCAGCTCAGGAGCCGGGACAGGGGCCTACGAGCAGTACTTC
j_call: TRBJ2-2; clone_size: .; v_call: TRBV14; d_call: .; cdr3_aa: CASTGTWEGELFF; cdr3_nt: TGTGCCAGTACCGGGACCTGGGAGGGGGAGCTGTTTTTT
j_call: TRBJ2-7; clone_size: .; v_call: TRBV5-1; d_call: .; cdr3_aa: CASSYNSGTAYEQYF; cdr3_nt: TGCGCCAGCAGCTACAATTCCGGGACCGCCTACGAGCAGTACTTC
j_call: TRBJ2-5; clone_size: .; v_call: TRBV14; d_call: TRBD1; cdr3_aa: CASSPGQQLQETQYF; cdr3_nt: TGTGCCAGCTCCCCGGGACAGCAGCTCCAAGAGACCCAGTACTTC
j_call: TRBJ2-2; clone_size: .; v_call: TRBV5-1; d_call: .; cdr3_aa: CASTDTHGANTGELFF; cdr3_nt: TGCGCCAGCACCGACACACACGGGGCGAACACCGGGGAGCTGTTTTTT
j_call: TRBJ2-2; clone_size: few; v_call: TRBV6-8; d_call: .; cdr3_aa: CASSYSQVTGELFF; cdr3_nt: TGTGCCAGCAGTTACTCGCAGGTCACCGGGGAGCTGTTTTTT
j_call: TRBJ2-3; clone_size: few; v_call: TRBV14; d_call: .; cdr3_aa: CASSQDFSTQYF; cdr3_nt: TGTGCCAGCAGCCAAGATTTTAGTACGCAGTATTTT